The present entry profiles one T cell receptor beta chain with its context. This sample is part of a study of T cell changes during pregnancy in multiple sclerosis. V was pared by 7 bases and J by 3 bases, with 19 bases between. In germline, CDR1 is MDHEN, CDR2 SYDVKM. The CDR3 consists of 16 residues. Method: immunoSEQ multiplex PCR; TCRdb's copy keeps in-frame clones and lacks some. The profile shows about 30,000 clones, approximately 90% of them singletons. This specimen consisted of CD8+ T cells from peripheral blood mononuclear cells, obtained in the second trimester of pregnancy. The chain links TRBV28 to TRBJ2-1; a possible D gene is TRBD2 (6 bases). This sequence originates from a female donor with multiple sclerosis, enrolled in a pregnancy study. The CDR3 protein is CASIERGGSNYNEQFF. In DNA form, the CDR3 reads TGTGCCAGCATCGAAAGAGGAGGGAGCAACTACAATGAGCAGTTCTTC.